This TCR beta chain was profiled in a study of shared clonotypes between healthy human individuals. Per the germline V gene, CDR1 is SGHRS and CDR2 is YFSETQ. V lost 5 bases to trimming and J lost 3 bases, with 11 bases between them. The CDR3 length is 13 residues. Method: immunoSEQ multiplex PCR; TCRdb's copy keeps in-frame clones and lacks some. This sample has approximately 2,300,000 clones; roughly 92% occur once, and the top ten carry 0.3% to 0.45%. This TCR came from a man younger than 30 in good health. Some clones in this sample may be carry-over from other donors' samples. The sequencing input was naive CD4+ T cells from PBMCs. Subset: CD45RA+ positively selected. The chain combines TRBV5-1 with TRBJ2-5; possible D gene TRBD1, 5 bases. In DNA form, the CDR3 reads TGCGCCAGCAGGCTGGGGCTGGAAGAGACCCAGTACTTC. Translation gives CASRLGLEETQYF.